A selection of T cell receptor beta chains follows, all from one sample in a study of blood T cell repertoires in COVID-19. Repertoires were generated with immunoSEQ multiplex PCR, while TCRdb's copy carries only in-frame clones and drops some. The data show about 49,000 clones, 75% to 90% seen once. Sequenced: peripheral blood. All receptors come from an elderly woman with COVID-19, enrolled during active disease. The CDR3 runs from the conserved cysteine through the conserved F or W. Each record gives: V gene, D gene, clone size, J gene, CDR3 length, CDR3 DNA, CDR3 protein. The D gene is left open where the match is weak. A row's size may be missing; if present it is once, few, many or a size class.

TRBV5-1,-,once,TRBJ1-2,18,TGCGCCAGCAGCTTCGTGACAGGCCCTCCTAGAGGACACTATGGCTACACCTTC,CASSFVTGPPRGHYGYTF
TRBV27,TRBD1,-,TRBJ1-5,16,TGTGCCAGCAGATCAATCCACAGGGGGCCACGGCAGCCCCAGCATTTT,CASRSIHRGPRQPQHF
TRBV5-6,TRBD1,once,TRBJ1-1,18,TGTGCCAGCAGCTCCCGGGACAGGGGGCCAGCGGGTAACACTGAAGCTTTCTTT,CASSSRDRGPAGNTEAFF
TRBV6-5,-,-,TRBJ1-4,15,TGTGCCAGCAGTTACGCAGACACCCCGAATGAAAAACTGTTTTTT,CASSYADTPNEKLFF
TRBV2,-,-,TRBJ2-5,13,TGTGCCAGCAGTGAAAACAGGGTGGAGACCCAGTACTTC,CASSENRVETQYF
TRBV2,TRBD2,-,TRBJ2-5,17,TGTGCCAGCAGACCTCGTAGCGGGAGGGCCTCAGTAGGGACCCAGTACTTC,CASRPRSGRASVGTQYF
TRBV6-1,TRBD1,once,TRBJ1-6,14,TGTGCCAGCGAGGCGGGACAGGGTTTTTCACCCCTCCACTTT,CASEAGQGFSPLHF
TRBV7-2,-,-,TRBJ2-5,14,TGTGCCAGCAGCCCCTCAAAGGGGAAAGAGACCCAGTACTTC,CASSPSKGKETQYF
TRBV2,TRBD1,few,TRBJ1-6,15,TGTGCCAGCCAACGGGACAGGGGGCGAAATTCACCCCTCCACTTT,CASQRDRGRNSPLHF
TRBV18,TRBD1,-,TRBJ1-1,15,TGTGCCAGCTCACCCCCGGGACAGCAGAACACTGAAGCTTTCTTT,CASSPPGQQNTEAFF
TRBV18,-,-,TRBJ1-4,17,TGTGCCAGCTCACCACCGATCTCAGGGGTCACTAATGAAAAACTGTTTTTT,CASSPPISGVTNEKLFF
TRBV18,-,-,TRBJ2-7,12,TGTGCCAGCTCATCGGACAGCTACGAGCAGTACTTC,CASSSDSYEQYF
TRBV18,TRBD1,-,TRBJ1-4,15,TGTGCCAGCTCACCTGCCGGGACAGTTAATGAAAAACTGTTTTTT,CASSPAGTVNEKLFF
TRBV2,-,-,TRBJ1-1,12,TGTGCCAGCAGTACCAGGGTAACTGAAGCTTTCTTT,CASSTRVTEAFF
TRBV19,-,-,TRBJ1-6,15,TGTGCCAGTAGTCCTGGGCCCACGGGGAATTCACCCCTCCACTTT,CASSPGPTGNSPLHF
TRBV18,-,-,TRBJ2-7,16,TGTGCCAGCTCCCGGACATCGGGCGGGGTAGCCTACGAGCAGTACTTC,CASSRTSGGVAYEQYF
TRBV10-3,-,-,TRBJ1-2,15,TGTGCCATCAGTGATTACGACAGTCCCGGGTCTGGCTACACCTTC,CAISDYDSPGSGYTF
TRBV27,-,-,TRBJ2-7,13,TGTGCCAGCAGTTCCTGGCTAGCCTACGAGCAGTACTTC,CASSSWLAYEQYF
TRBV12-5,-,once,TRBJ2-3,14,TGTGCTAGTGGGCGTGACAGGAGCACAGATACGCAGTATTTT,CASGRDRSTDTQYF
TRBV11-1,TRBD2,once,TRBJ2-1,16,TGTGCCAGCAGCCGGGGGGTAGCGGGGGCTCTCAATGAGCAGTTCTTC,CASSRGVAGALNEQFF
TRBV7-2,-,-,TRBJ1-1,15,TGTGCCAGCAGCTTAATTCAGGGAAGGGGCACTGAAGCTTTCTTT,CASSLIQGRGTEAFF
TRBV18,-,-,TRBJ1-5,14,TGTGCCAGCTCACCCGGGTGGTACAATCAGCCCCAGCATTTT,CASSPGWYNQPQHF
TRBV6-6,-,-,TRBJ2-3,15,TGTGCCAGTAACGGGGGGCCTGGGGTAGCAGATACGCAGTATTTT,CASNGGPGVADTQYF
TRBV28,TRBD1,-,TRBJ1-6,17,TGTGCCTGCCTCCCGGGACAGGGGGCGGGTGGGGATTCACCCCTCCACTTT,CACLPGQGAGGDSPLHF
TRBV6-5,-,-,TRBJ2-2,13,TGTGCCAGCAATGTGGATGGAGGCGGGGAGCTGTTTTTT,CASNVDGGGELFF
TRBV7-9,-,medium-sized,TRBJ1-5,16,TGTGCCAGCAGCTTAGTAGCGGGACAAGACAATCAGCCCCAGCATTTT,CASSLVAGQDNQPQHF
TRBV5-1,TRBD1,-,TRBJ2-3,16,TGCGCCAGCAGCTTGGCCGGAACAGGGGGCACAGATACGCAGTATTTT,CASSLAGTGGTDTQYF
TRBV10-3,-,-,TRBJ1-1,13,TGTGCCATCAGTAGACAAGACAACACTGAAGCTTTCTTT,CAISRQDNTEAFF
TRBV29-1,-,-,TRBJ1-4,13,TGCAGCGTTGAACCCAGTAATAATGAAAAACTGTTTTTT,CSVEPSNNEKLFF
TRBV6-5,TRBD1,once,TRBJ2-1,13,TGTGCCAGCAGGACTACACAGGGGCCTGAGCAGTTCTTC,CASRTTQGPEQFF
TRBV11-2,-,-,TRBJ1-2,15,TGTGCCAGCAGCTCCCAGTTAGGTCAGGGCTATGGCTACACCTTC,CASSSQLGQGYGYTF
TRBV18,-,-,TRBJ1-5,13,TGTGCCAGCTCACCAGCGGGTAACCAGCCCCAGCATTTT,CASSPAGNQPQHF
TRBV29-1,-,-,TRBJ2-1,14,TGCAGCGTTGAGCCCAAGAGCTCCTACAATGAGCAGTTCTTC,CSVEPKSSYNEQFF
TRBV5-6,TRBD1,-,TRBJ2-7,15,TGTGCCAGCAGGGCAAGAGGGACAGGGGTTTACGAGCAGTACTTC,CASRARGTGVYEQYF
TRBV5-8,TRBD1,few,TRBJ2-7,12,TGTGCCAGCAGCTGGGACAGGGGGGAAGAGTACTTC,CASSWDRGEEYF
TRBV4-1,TRBD2,-,TRBJ2-3,16,TGCGCCAGCAGCCAAGATGCTAGCGGGAGCGCAGATACGCAGTATTTT,CASSQDASGSADTQYF
TRBV19,TRBD1,-,TRBJ1-2,15,TGTGCCAGTAGACGAATCAGGGGGCTCGACTATGGCTACACCTTC,CASRRIRGLDYGYTF
TRBV30,-,-,TRBJ1-1,15,TGTGCCTGGAGTTTGGGGGCGAGGGGGAACACTGAAGCTTTCTTT,CAWSLGARGNTEAFF
TRBV4-2,TRBD2,-,TRBJ2-3,15,TGTGCCAGCACTCCTAGCGGGGCAAGCACAGATACGCAGTATTTT,CASTPSGASTDTQYF
TRBV28,TRBD1,-,TRBJ1-2,16,TGTGCCAGCAGCTTGACCTCCGGGACAGGGTTAGTTGGCTACACCTTC,CASSLTSGTGLVGYTF
TRBV7-9,TRBD1,once,TRBJ1-6,16,TGTGCCAGCAGCTCATCCGGGACAGGCATGGGTTCACCCCTCCACTTT,CASSSSGTGMGSPLHF
TRBV30,-,-,TRBJ1-6,14,TGTGCCTGGAGTCAACAGGGAAATAATTCACCCCTCCACTTT,CAWSQQGNNSPLHF
TRBV5-1,TRBD2,-,TRBJ2-7,15,TGCGCCAGCAGCTTTCCGGGGGGAGGGGCCTACGAGCAGTACTTC,CASSFPGGGAYEQYF
TRBV6-1,TRBD1,-,TRBJ2-7,16,TGTGCCAGCAGTGCCGGGACAGGGGGGAAACCCTACGAGCAGTACTTC,CASSAGTGGKPYEQYF
TRBV6-5,-,-,TRBJ1-2,14,TGTGCCAGCAGTAAAAGCCGACAGCACTATGGCTACACCTTC,CASSKSRQHYGYTF
TRBV5-4,TRBD1,-,TRBJ1-1,15,TGTGCCAGCAGCCTTGGGACAGGGAAGATCGGTGAAGCTTTCTTT,CASSLGTGKIGEAFF
TRBV7-2,-,-,TRBJ1-6,15,TGTGCCAGCAGGTTAGATTTCGCGTTCAATTCACCCCTCCACTTT,CASRLDFAFNSPLHF
TRBV7-2,TRBD1,-,TRBJ2-5,14,TGTGCCAGCAGCCGGGACAGGGGCCAAGAGACCCAGTACTTC,CASSRDRGQETQYF
TRBV27,-,-,TRBJ2-3,16,TGTGCCAGCAGTCCCCGCGGGCGGATAAGCACAGATACGCAGTATTTT,CASSPRGRISTDTQYF
TRBV25-1,-,-,TRBJ2-7,16,TGTGCCAGCAGTGAACCCGGGACATGGAAGCCCTACGAGCAGTACTTC,CASSEPGTWKPYEQYF
TRBV5-1,TRBD1,-,TRBJ2-7,16,TGCGCCAGCAGCTTGAGAAGGGACAGGGGATCTTACGAGCAGTACTTC,CASSLRRDRGSYEQYF
TRBV11-3,TRBD2,-,TRBJ2-3,15,TGTGCCAGCAGCTCCCCGGGACTAGCGACAGATACGCAGTATTTT,CASSSPGLATDTQYF
TRBV5-1,-,-,TRBJ1-1,15,TGCGCCAGCAGCTTGTCGTCAGGGGTCAACACTGAAGCTTTCTTT,CASSLSSGVNTEAFF